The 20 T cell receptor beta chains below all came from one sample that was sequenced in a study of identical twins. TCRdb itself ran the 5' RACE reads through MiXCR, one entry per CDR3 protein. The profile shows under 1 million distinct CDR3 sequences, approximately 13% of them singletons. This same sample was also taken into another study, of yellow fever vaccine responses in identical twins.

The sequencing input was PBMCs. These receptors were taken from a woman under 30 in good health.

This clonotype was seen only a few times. CDR3 coding DNA: TGTGCCAGCAGCCAAGACGTTACCACAGAAAAATTCGGCTACACCTTC. This translates into CASSQDVTTEKFGYTF. The V gene is TRBV4-2, the J gene TRBJ1-2; no reliable D call. With 0 bases removed from V and 8 bases from J, the gap between germline ends came to 19 bases. Germline V gene sequence: CDR1 LGHNA, CDR2 YNFKEQ. CDR3 length: 16 residues.

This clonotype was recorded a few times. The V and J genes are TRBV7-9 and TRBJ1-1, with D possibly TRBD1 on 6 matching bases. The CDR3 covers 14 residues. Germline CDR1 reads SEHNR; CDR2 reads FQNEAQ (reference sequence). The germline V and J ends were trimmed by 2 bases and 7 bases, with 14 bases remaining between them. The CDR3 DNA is TGTGCCAGCAGCTTAACAGGGAGTGTTGATGAAGCTTTCTTT. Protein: CASSLTGSVDEAFF.

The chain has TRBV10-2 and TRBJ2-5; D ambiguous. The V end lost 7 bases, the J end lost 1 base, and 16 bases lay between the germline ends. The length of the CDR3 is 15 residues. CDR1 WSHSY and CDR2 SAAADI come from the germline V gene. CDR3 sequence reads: CASMLEPAVQETQYF. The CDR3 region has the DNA TGCGCCAGCATGTTAGAGCCGGCCGTCCAAGAGACCCAGTACTTC.

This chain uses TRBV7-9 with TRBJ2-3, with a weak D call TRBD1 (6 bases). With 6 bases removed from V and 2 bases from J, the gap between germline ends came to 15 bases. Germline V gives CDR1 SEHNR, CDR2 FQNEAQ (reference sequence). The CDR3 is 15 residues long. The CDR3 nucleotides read TGTGCCAGCAGATGGACAGCTGCACTCACAGATACGCAGTATTTT. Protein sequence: CASRWTAALTDTQYF.

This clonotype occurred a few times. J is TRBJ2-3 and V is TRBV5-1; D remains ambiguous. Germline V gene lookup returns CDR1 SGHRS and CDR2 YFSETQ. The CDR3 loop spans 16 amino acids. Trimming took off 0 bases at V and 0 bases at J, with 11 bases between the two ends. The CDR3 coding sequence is TGCGCCAGCAGCTTGGGTTTGTCCGGGAGCACAGATACGCAGTATTTT. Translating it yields CASSLGLSGSTDTQYF.

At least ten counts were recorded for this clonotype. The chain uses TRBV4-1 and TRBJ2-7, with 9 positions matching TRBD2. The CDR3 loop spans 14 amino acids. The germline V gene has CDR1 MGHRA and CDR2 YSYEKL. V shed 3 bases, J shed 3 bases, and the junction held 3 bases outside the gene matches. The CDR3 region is CASSQLAGSYEQYF. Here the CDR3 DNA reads TGCGCCAGCAGCCAGCTAGCGGGAAGCTACGAGCAGTACTTC.

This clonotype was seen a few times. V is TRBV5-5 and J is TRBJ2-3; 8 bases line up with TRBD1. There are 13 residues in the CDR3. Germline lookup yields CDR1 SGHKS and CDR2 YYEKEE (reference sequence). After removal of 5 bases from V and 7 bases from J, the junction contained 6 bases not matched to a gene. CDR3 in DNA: TGTGCCAGCAGTTCGGACAGGGCGAATACGCAGTATTTT. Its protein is CASSSDRANTQYF.

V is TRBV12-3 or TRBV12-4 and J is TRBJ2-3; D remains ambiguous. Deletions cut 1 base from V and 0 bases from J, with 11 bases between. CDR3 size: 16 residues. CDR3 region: CASSLGWQLSTDTQYF. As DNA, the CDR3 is TGTGCCAGCAGTTTAGGTTGGCAACTCAGCACAGATACGCAGTATTTT.

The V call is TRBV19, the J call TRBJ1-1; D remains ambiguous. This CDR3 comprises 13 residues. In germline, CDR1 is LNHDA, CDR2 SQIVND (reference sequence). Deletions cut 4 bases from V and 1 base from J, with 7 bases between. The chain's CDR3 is CASSTTWNTEAFF. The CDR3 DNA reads TGTGCCAGTAGTACCACTTGGAACACTGAAGCTTTCTTT.

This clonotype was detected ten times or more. CDR3 sequence (DNA): TGCGCCAGCAGCCGACAGGGAGGCACCGGGGAGCTGTTTTTT. It codes for CASSRQGGTGELFF. The chain uses TRBV10-2 and TRBJ2-2; possibly TRBD1 for D (7 bases). CDR1 and CDR2 from the germline V gene are WSHSY and SAAADI. V lost 6 bases and J lost 4, with 12 bases in between. The CDR3 covers 14 residues.

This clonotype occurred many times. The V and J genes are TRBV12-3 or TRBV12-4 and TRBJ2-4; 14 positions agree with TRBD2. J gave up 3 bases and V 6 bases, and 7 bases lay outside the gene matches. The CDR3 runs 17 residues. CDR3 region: CASRGTSGRYGKNIQYF. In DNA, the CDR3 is TGTGCCAGCAGGGGGACTAGCGGGAGATATGGCAAAAACATTCAGTACTTC.

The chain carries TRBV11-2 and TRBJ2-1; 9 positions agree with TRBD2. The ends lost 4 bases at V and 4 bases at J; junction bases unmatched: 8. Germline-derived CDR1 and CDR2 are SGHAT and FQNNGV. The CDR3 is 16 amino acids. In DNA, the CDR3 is TGTGCCAGCAGCTCGGGATTAGCGGGAGTATACAATGAGCAGTTCTTC. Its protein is CASSSGLAGVYNEQFF.

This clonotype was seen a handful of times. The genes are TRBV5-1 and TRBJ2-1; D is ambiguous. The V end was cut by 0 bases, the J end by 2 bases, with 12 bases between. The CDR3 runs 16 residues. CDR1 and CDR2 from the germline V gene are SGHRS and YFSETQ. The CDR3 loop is CASSLGFGPTYNEQFF. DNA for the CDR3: TGCGCCAGCAGCTTGGGTTTCGGCCCAACCTACAATGAGCAGTTCTTC.

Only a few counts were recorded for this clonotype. The CDR3: CASSPTGLAGKTYEQYV. The CDR3 nucleotides read TGTGCCAGCAGCCCGACCGGACTAGCGGGGAAAACCTACGAGCAGTACGTC. This chain links TRBV6-1 with TRBJ2-7; 12 nucleotides agree with TRBD2. V shed 6 bases, J shed 2 bases, and the junction held 11 bases outside the gene matches. The CDR3 contains 17 residues. Looked up from germline, CDR1 is MNHNS and CDR2 is SASEGT.

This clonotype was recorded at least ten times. As DNA, the CDR3 is TGTGCCAGCAGCTTTTCTAGACTAGCGTCTGACTACAATGAGCAGTTCTTC. Protein: CASSFSRLASDYNEQFF. V gene TRBV14 combines with J gene TRBJ2-1; 8 bases match TRBD2. J lost 3 bases, V lost 5 bases, and 12 bases had no gene match. The CDR3 is 17 amino acids. The germline gives CDR1 SGHDN, CDR2 FVKESK.

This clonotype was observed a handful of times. Written as DNA, the CDR3 is TGCGCCAGCAGCTGGACCGGGGTTCTAGACTCCTACAATGAGCAGTTCTTC. Translation gives CASSWTGVLDSYNEQFF. J is TRBJ2-1 and V is TRBV5-1, with a tentative D call TRBD2 (5 bases). Germline V CDR1 and CDR2: SGHRS, YFSETQ. This CDR3 has 17 amino acids. The ends were cut back, 3 bases at V and 0 bases at J, with 16 bases in the middle.

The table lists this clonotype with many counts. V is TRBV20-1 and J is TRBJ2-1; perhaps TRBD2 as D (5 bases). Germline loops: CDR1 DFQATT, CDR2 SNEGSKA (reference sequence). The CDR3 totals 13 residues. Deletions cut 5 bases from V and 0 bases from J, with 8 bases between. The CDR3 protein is CSAARGSYNEQFF. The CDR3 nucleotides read TGCAGTGCTGCCCGGGGCTCCTACAATGAGCAGTTCTTC.

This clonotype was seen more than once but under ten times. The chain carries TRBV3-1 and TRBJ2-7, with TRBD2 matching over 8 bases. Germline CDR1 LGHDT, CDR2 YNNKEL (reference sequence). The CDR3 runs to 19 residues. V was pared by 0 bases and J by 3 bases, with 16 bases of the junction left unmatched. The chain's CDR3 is CASSQDYSGTRGYYYEQYF. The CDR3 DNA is TGTGCCAGCAGCCAAGACTATTCCGGGACTAGGGGTTATTACTACGAGCAGTACTTC.

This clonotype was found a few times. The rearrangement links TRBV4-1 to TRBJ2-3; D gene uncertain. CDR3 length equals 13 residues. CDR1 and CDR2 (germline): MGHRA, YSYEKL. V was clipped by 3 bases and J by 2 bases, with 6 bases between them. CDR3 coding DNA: TGCGCCAGCAGCCATAGCTACACAGATACGCAGTATTTT. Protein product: CASSHSYTDTQYF.

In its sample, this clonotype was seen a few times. The DNA for the CDR3 is TGTGCCAGCAGTTTATCTCCGGTGGGCAGGGTTCATCAGCCCCAGCATTTT. This encodes CASSLSPVGRVHQPQHF. The V call is TRBV27, the J call TRBJ1-5; tentative D call: TRBD1 (5 bases). Germline V CDR1 and CDR2: MNHEY, SMNVEV (reference sequence). V lost 0 bases and J 5 bases, leaving 17 bases between the germline ends. The length of the CDR3 is 17 residues.